Below are 28 T cell receptor beta chains sequenced from a single sample in a study of T cell responses to AZD1222 COVID-19 vaccine. The table came from immunoSEQ multiplex PCR; TCRdb's copy has only in-frame clones and leaves some out. The sample includes about 150,000 clones, over 75% of them seen just once. This specimen was peripheral blood, taken 28 days after the second AZD1222 dose. These receptor sequences come from an adult who received the AZD1222 COVID-19 vaccine.

This sequence joins TRBV9 and TRBJ2-5, with 8 bases fitting TRBD2. Looked up from germline, CDR1 is SGDLS and CDR2 is YYNGEE. The CDR3 is 16 residues long. Unmatched junction bases numbered 6, after V lost 1 base and J lost 1 base. CDR3: CASSVSSGRGQETQYF. CDR3 in DNA: TGTGCCAGCAGCGTATCCTCCGGGAGGGGCCAAGAGACCCAGTACTTC.

This sequence joins TRBV5-1 and TRBJ1-4; D call uncertain. Per germline, CDR1 SGHRS and CDR2 YFSETQ. The CDR3 totals 13 residues. V was clipped by 0 bases and J by 8 bases, with 8 bases between them. The CDR3 sequence: CASSLAHGEKLFF. For the CDR3, the DNA is TGCGCCAGCAGCTTGGCCCATGGGGAAAAACTGTTTTTT.

The chain links TRBV7-2 to TRBJ2-1; D gene uncertain. Trimming removed 4 bases at V and 5 bases at J, with 9 bases between. Per germline, CDR1 SGHTA and CDR2 FQGNSA. The CDR3 has 13 residues. The DNA for the CDR3 is TGTGCCAGCAGCTCCATGGCCCACAATGAGCAGTTCTTC. Its translation is CASSSMAHNEQFF.

This rearrangement joins TRBV21-1 to TRBJ1-2. TRBV21-1 is labeled a pseudogene. The CDR3 length is 15 residues. The CDR3 loop reads CASSPRGPGDYGYTF. CDR3 in DNA: TGTGCCAGCAGCCCCCGCGGTCCCGGAGACTATGGCTACACCTTC.

The chain combines TRBV30 with TRBJ2-5; the D is unclear. V was shortened by 3 bases and J by 7 bases, with 15 bases between the two germline ends. Germline CDR1 reads GTSNPN; CDR2 reads SVGIG (reference sequence). This CDR3 comprises 13 residues. DNA for the CDR3: TGTGCCTGGAGACCACGATCCCAGACGACCCAGTACTTC. Translating gives CAWRPRSQTTQYF.

This clone was detected once. V is TRBV27 and J is TRBJ2-7, with 12 positions matching TRBD2. V shed 10 bases and J 2 bases; nucleotides not matched to a gene: 3. The germline CDR1 and CDR2 sequences are MNHEY and SMNVEV (reference sequence). The CDR3 runs to 13 residues. Here the CDR3 reads CATRLAGAYEQYF. Here the CDR3 DNA reads TGTGCCACGCGACTAGCGGGGGCCTACGAGCAGTACTTC.

CDR3 DNA sequence: TGTGCCTGGAGGGCCCGGGGCTCTCCCTACAATGAGCAGTTCTTC. This translates into CAWRARGSPYNEQFF. The gene calls are TRBV30 and TRBJ2-1; TRBD1 or TRBD2 may be the D gene (5 bases each). CDR3 length: 15 residues. With 3 bases removed from V and 2 bases from J, the gap between germline ends came to 14 bases. Germline V gene lookup returns CDR1 GTSNPN and CDR2 SVGIG (reference sequence).

This chain uses TRBV10-3 with TRBJ1-2, with D tentatively TRBD1 (6 bases). The germline V gene encodes CDR1 ENHRY and CDR2 SYGVKD. Deletions cut 9 bases from V and 3 bases from J, with 20 bases between. The CDR3 loop spans 15 amino acids. The CDR3 coding sequence is TGTGCCATTTCAGGGGCGCAGGGAGGGGACTATGGCTACACCTTC. This translates into CAISGAQGGDYGYTF.

The V call is TRBV5-4, the J call TRBJ2-2; D gene uncertain. V lost 0 bases to trimming and J lost 0 bases, with 9 bases between them. Germline CDR1 is SGHNT and CDR2 is YYREEE (reference sequence). The CDR3 sequence is 16 residues long. Here the CDR3 DNA reads TGTGCCAGCAGCTTGGGGCCAGAAACGAACACCGGGGAGCTGTTTTTT. It is translated as CASSLGPETNTGELFF.

The chain recombines TRBV25-1 with TRBJ1-4, with D unresolved. Looked up from germline, CDR1 is MGHDK and CDR2 is SYGVNS. This CDR3 region has 15 residues. The ends were cut back, 1 base at V and 2 bases at J, with 8 bases in the middle. This CDR3 reads CASSEFVETNEKLFF. CDR3 sequence (DNA): TGTGCCAGCAGTGAATTTGTGGAGACTAATGAAAAACTGTTTTTT.

V gene TRBV5-6 combines with J gene TRBJ1-1, with D possibly being TRBD1 (6 bases). V lost 2 bases and J lost 4, with 15 bases in between. This CDR3 has 15 residues. The V gene's germline CDR1 is SGHDT and CDR2 YYEEEE. This CDR3 is CASSFLQGGSTEAFF. The CDR3 DNA follows: TGTGCCAGCAGCTTTTTACAGGGTGGTAGCACTGAAGCTTTCTTT.

The table lists this clone with a few counts. CDR3 in amino acids: CASSYRSTGGNTEAFF. In DNA form, the CDR3 reads TGTGCCAGCAGTTACAGGTCCACCGGGGGGAACACTGAAGCTTTCTTT. The chain couples TRBV6-5 to TRBJ1-1; TRBD1 is a possible D gene (5 bases). Trimming pared 2 bases from V and 1 base from J, leaving 14 bases between. Germline V gene lookup returns CDR1 MNHEY and CDR2 SVGAGI. The length of the CDR3 is 16 residues.

This clone was seen a single time. V usage is TRBV4-2 and J usage is TRBJ2-7; TRBD2 aligns across 8 bases. The CDR3 loop spans 13 amino acids. Germline-derived CDR1 and CDR2 are LGHNA and YNFKEQ. Trimming took 8 bases from V and 3 from J; bases not matched to a gene: 6. CDR3 in DNA: TGTGCCAGCGGAGCGGGAGTGAACTACGAGCAGTACTTC. Encoded protein: CASGAGVNYEQYF.

The genes are TRBV5-1 and TRBJ1-2; the D gene is possibly TRBD1 (6 bases). The V gene's germline CDR1 is SGHRS and CDR2 YFSETQ. The CDR3 is made up of 14 amino acids. V dropped 0 bases and J dropped 6 bases, with 12 bases sitting between them. CDR3 sequence (DNA): TGCGCCAGCAGCTTGGCCGGGACATTCAATGGCTACACCTTC. Its protein product is CASSLAGTFNGYTF. Variable domain in full (rest from reference TRBV5-1 and TRBJ1-2): KAGVTQTPRYLIKTRGQQVTLSCSPISGHRSVSWYQQTPGQGLQFLFEYFSETQRNKGNFPGRFSGRQFSNSRSEMNVSTLELGDSALYLCASSLAGTFNGYTFGSGTRLTVV.

The genes are TRBV14 and TRBJ2-2, with a tentative D call TRBD1 (6 bases). CDR3 size: 13 residues. Trimming left V 8 bases short and J 0 bases short, with 7 bases between. Looked up from germline, CDR1 is SGHDN and CDR2 is FVKESK. CDR3 loop: CASRTANTGELFF. In DNA form, the CDR3 reads TGTGCCAGCCGGACAGCGAACACCGGGGAGCTGTTTTTT.

This sequence joins TRBV7-2 and TRBJ1-1, with 7 nucleotides matching TRBD1. Germline CDR1 is SGHTA and CDR2 is FQGNSA. V lost 6 bases and J lost 8; bases outside the gene matches: 9. The CDR3 totals 13 residues. The CDR3, as DNA: TGTGCCAGCAGTCTAACAGGGGCGCCCGAAGCTTTCTTT. This encodes CASSLTGAPEAFF.

CDR3 in DNA: TGTGCCAGCAGTTTATTGGGGTGGGGTGGCTACACCTTC. Translation: CASSLLGWGGYTF. V usage is TRBV27 and J usage is TRBJ1-2; D gene unclear. The CDR3 spans 13 residues. Between the trimmed V and J ends, which lost 1 base and 7 bases, there was a span of 10 bases. Germline loops: CDR1 MNHEY, CDR2 SMNVEV (reference sequence).

The CDR3, as DNA: TGTGCCAGCAGCCCGGGACTAGTCAGCACAGATACGCAGTATTTT. It is translated as CASSPGLVSTDTQYF. This chain uses TRBV7-9 with TRBJ2-3, with 8 bases matching TRBD2. CDR1 SEHNR and CDR2 FQNEAQ come from the germline V gene (reference sequence). The CDR3 is 15 amino acids. J was trimmed by 0 bases and V by 5 bases; bases with no gene match: 4.

For the CDR3, the DNA is TGTGCCAGCAGCCCCGACAGGGGACATGGCTACACCTTC. Its translation is CASSPDRGHGYTF. The chain employs TRBV3-1 (or the pseudogene TRBV3-2) and TRBJ1-2; 8 bases are a match to TRBD1. CDR3 size: 13 residues. V lost 4 bases to trimming and J lost 6 bases; unmatched junction nucleotides: 4. CDR1 LGHDT and CDR2 YNNKEL come from the germline V gene (reference sequence).

The chain links TRBV25-1 to TRBJ1-1; TRBD1 might be the D (5 bases). V was cut by 5 bases and J by 1 base, with 8 bases left in between. Germline CDR1 MGHDK, CDR2 SYGVNS. The CDR3 runs 13 residues. The CDR3 DNA follows: TGTGCCAGCAGTAGGACACCGAACACTGAAGCTTTCTTT. As protein: CASSRTPNTEAFF.

This chain links TRBV11-2 with TRBJ1-3; possible D gene TRBD1, 6 bases. The V end was cut by 8 bases, the J end by 0 bases, with 11 bases between. The CDR3 loop spans 14 amino acids. CDR1 is SGHAT, CDR2 FQNNGV, per germline. DNA for the CDR3: TGTGCCAGCGGGGGGCCGAGCTCTGGAAACACCATATATTTT. This sequence encodes CASGGPSSGNTIYF.

The chain recombines TRBV2 with TRBJ2-7, with 15 bases lining up with TRBD2. The V segment lost 8 bases and the J segment 5 bases; nucleotides outside the gene matches: 13. The CDR3 has 17 residues. In germline, CDR1 is SNHLY, CDR2 FYNNEI. The CDR3 nucleotides are TGTGCCAGCGGCCCCTCAGGGACTAGCGGGAGGAGTCACGAGCAGTACTTC. Protein sequence: CASGPSGTSGRSHEQYF.

V usage is TRBV20-1 and J usage is TRBJ1-5; D gene unclear. Germline CDR1 is DFQATT and CDR2 is SNEGSKA (reference sequence). The CDR3 is 13 residues long. V dropped 3 bases and J dropped 3 bases, with 9 bases sitting between them. In nucleotides, the CDR3 is TGCAGTGCTAGTATAGGTCTCAATCAGCCCCAGCATTTT. It specifies CSASIGLNQPQHF.

The chain employs TRBV29-1 and TRBJ2-5; D may be TRBD2 (6 bases). The CDR3 is made up of 17 amino acids. V lost 3 bases and J lost 5, with 25 bases in between. CDR1 SQVTM and CDR2 ANQGSEA come from the germline V gene. As DNA, the CDR3 is TGCAGCGTTGAGGGTGGCGGTTGGGGGGTAGGGCAGGAGACCCAGTACTTC. It encodes CSVEGGGWGVGQETQYF. The complete variable domain, with remaining parts taken from reference TRBV29-1 and TRBJ2-5, reads SAVISQKPSRDICQRGTSLTIQCQVDSQVTMMFWYRQQPGQSLTLIATANQGSEATYESGFVIDKFPISRPNLTFSTLTVSNMSPEDSSIYLCSVEGGGWGVGQETQYFGPGTRLLVL.

J is TRBJ2-5 and V is TRBV7-8; 7 positions agree with TRBD1. J gave up 0 bases and V 0 bases, and 16 bases lay outside the gene matches. Germline CDR1 reads SGHVS; CDR2 reads FQNEAQ. This CDR3 region has 20 residues. CDR3 residues: CASSLALIGHRGTYQETQYF. CDR3 sequence (DNA): TGTGCCAGCAGCTTAGCGCTAATTGGGCACAGGGGCACGTACCAAGAGACCCAGTACTTC.

The gene calls are TRBV12-5 and TRBJ1-2, with D maybe TRBD1 (6 bases). The CDR3 has 13 residues. V lost 1 base and J 8 bases, leaving 11 bases between the germline ends. CDR1 and CDR2 from the germline V gene are LGHNT and FRNRAP. This CDR3 reads CASGLGTVQGYTF. The CDR3 DNA sequence: TGTGCTAGTGGTTTGGGGACAGTTCAAGGCTACACCTTC.

This clone was recorded once. This chain links TRBV12-5 with TRBJ2-3, with D hard to call. Germline loops: CDR1 LGHNT, CDR2 FRNRAP. The CDR3 contains 13 residues. The V end was cut by 5 bases, the J end by 6 bases, with 12 bases between. The CDR3 DNA is TGTGCTAGTGGTATCAGGACCAAGGATACGCAGTATTTT. This codes for CASGIRTKDTQYF.

The chain couples TRBV9 to TRBJ1-2; 10 bases fit TRBD1. Per the germline V gene, CDR1 is SGDLS and CDR2 is YYNGEE. V lost 0 bases to trimming and J lost 5 bases; unmatched junction nucleotides: 4. The length of the CDR3 is 15 residues. CDR3 loop: CASSVAQDRGYGYTF. CDR3 DNA sequence: TGTGCCAGCAGCGTAGCTCAGGACAGGGGGTATGGCTACACCTTC.